This T cell receptor (beta chain) was sequenced in a study of OX40 agonist ivuxolimab in advanced cancers. Turning to the study itself: Patients received ivuxolimab, an intravenous treatment, every 2 weeks at 0.01 to 10 mg/kg. Head and neck, renal cell, melanoma or hepatocellular carcinoma were the cancers that dose-escalation patients had. Cohort: 80% to 85% men, mean age about 60, aged roughly 23 to 79. Prior therapy, whether anti-PD-1, anti-PD-L1 or anti-CTLA-4, was allowed, and roughly 40% had some.

The length of the CDR3 is 19 residues. Germline assignment: CDR1 SEHNR and CDR2 FQNEAQ (reference sequence). After removal of 4 bases from V and 7 bases from J, the junction contained 14 bases not matched to a gene. Method: immunoSEQ multiplex PCR; TCRdb's copy keeps in-frame clones and lacks some. Of about 40,000 clones in the sample, around 82% were seen once. The sample in question was CD4+ or CD8+ T cells sorted from blood, obtained in a trial of the OX40 agonist ivuxolimab. This chain connects TRBV7-9 to TRBJ2-1; TRBD2 matches 15 bases. The source is an adult with an advanced solid tumor such as melanoma, head and neck, liver or kidney cancer. This CDR3 is CASSSTQGLAGGRGNEQFF. The CDR3 DNA reads as TGTGCCAGCAGCTCCACGCAAGGACTAGCGGGGGGGCGAGGGAATGAGCAGTTCTTC.